This TCR beta chain stems from a study of T-cell reconstitution after alpha-beta-depleted transplantation in children. Unique molecular identifiers were incorporated into the prepared TCRbeta library. TCRdb itself ran the PCR reads through MiXCR, one entry per CDR3 protein. The profile shows approximately 420,000 distinct CDR3 sequences, approximately 10% of them singletons. The germline V gene has CDR1 SEHNR and CDR2 FQNEAQ (reference sequence). This CDR3 comprises 14 residues. V dropped 3 bases and J dropped 2 bases, with 10 bases sitting between them. Material: PBMCs from the stem cell graft donor, obtained from the stem cell graft. The chain links TRBV7-9 to TRBJ2-5; the D gene is possibly TRBD1 (6 bases). The source of this sequence is a human donor who donated a stem cell graft to a child with acute myeloid leukemia. CDR3 in amino acids: CASSFLGAQETQYF. CDR3 DNA: TGTGCCAGCAGCTTTTTGGGGGCACAAGAGACCCAGTACTTC.